The next 8 T cell receptor beta chains were all read from a single sample in a study of blood T cell repertoires in COVID-19. Sequencing used immunoSEQ multiplex PCR; TCRdb keeps in-frame clones, though not all of them. The profile covers around 140,000 clones, with about 86% appearing a single time and 8.2% taken by the ten largest. The sequenced sample consisted of peripheral blood. The receptors here all came from a woman in her sixties with acute or convalescent COVID-19.

The chain recombines TRBV19 with TRBJ1-1, with TRBD1 identical over 8 bases. CDR3 length: 13 residues. V was pared by 7 bases and J by 3 bases, with 4 bases of the junction left unmatched. Germline lookup yields CDR1 LNHDA and CDR2 SQIVND (reference sequence). CDR3 residues: CASNRQGYTEAFF. The CDR3 DNA reads as TGTGCCAGTAACAGACAGGGGTACACTGAAGCTTTCTTT.

The chain joins TRBV11-3 to TRBJ2-4, with 15 bases that match TRBD2. The CDR3 runs to 17 residues. The germline V gene encodes CDR1 SGHNT and CDR2 YENEEA. Trimming cost V 4 bases and J 8 bases; bases outside gene matches: 9. The DNA for the CDR3 is TGTGCCAGCAGCTCCAGGACTAGCGGGGGGGCCGGCGACATTCAGTACTTC. Translating gives CASSSRTSGGAGDIQYF.

The chain carries TRBV12-5 and TRBJ2-2; 11 nucleotides agree with TRBD2. Germline lookup yields CDR1 LGHNT and CDR2 FRNRAP. The CDR3 totals 15 residues. With 6 bases clipped from V and 3 bases from J, the junction kept 3 bases outside the gene matches. CDR3 region: CASGRTSGYTGELFF. Here the CDR3 DNA reads TGTGCTAGTGGCCGGACTAGCGGGTACACCGGGGAGCTGTTTTTT.

The V and J genes are TRBV29-1 and TRBJ2-7; 8 nucleotides line up with TRBD1. Germline-derived CDR1 and CDR2 are SQVTM and ANQGSEA. This CDR3 is 14 amino acids long. J was trimmed by 4 bases and V by 4 bases; bases with no gene match: 9. The CDR3 sequence is CSVVIGQGMYEQYF. CDR3 in DNA: TGCAGCGTTGTGATCGGACAGGGTATGTACGAGCAGTACTTC.

J is TRBJ2-7 and V is TRBV7-9; 7 positions match TRBD1. CDR1 is SEHNR and CDR2 is FQNEAQ in the germline V gene (reference sequence). V was clipped by 5 bases and J by 3 bases; unmatched bases: 10. This CDR3 comprises 15 residues. CDR3 sequence reads: CASSLNRDSFYEQYF. CDR3 bases: TGTGCCAGCAGCCTAAACCGGGACAGCTTCTACGAGCAGTACTTC.

The V call is TRBV6-5, the J call TRBJ1-5; D is perhaps TRBD1 (6 bases). Trimming took off 5 bases at V and 5 bases at J, with 10 bases between the two ends. This CDR3 has 13 residues. Germline CDR1 MNHEY, CDR2 SVGAGI. CDR3 sequence: CASSPHRDQPQHF. The CDR3 nucleotides are TGTGCCAGCAGTCCTCACAGGGATCAGCCCCAGCATTTT.

V and J are TRBV9 and TRBJ2-7; D remains unclear. Germline V gives CDR1 SGDLS, CDR2 YYNGEE. V was cut by 0 bases and J by 2 bases, with 9 bases left in between. The CDR3 sequence is 14 residues long. CDR3 residues: CASSVDPGPYEQYF. The CDR3 bases are TGTGCCAGCAGCGTAGATCCAGGCCCCTACGAGCAGTACTTC. The full variable domain, its missing parts supplied by reference TRBV9 and TRBJ2-7, is DSGVTQTPKHLITATGQRVTLRCSPRSGDLSVYWYQQSLDQGLQFLIQYYNGEERAKGNILERFSAQQFPDLHSELNLSSLELGDSALYFCASSVDPGPYEQYFGPGTRLTVT.

This chain links TRBV10-3 with TRBJ2-7; maybe TRBD2 (6 bases). Germline CDR1 is ENHRY and CDR2 is SYGVKD. The V and J ends lost 6 bases and 5 bases respectively, with 11 bases between them. This CDR3 spans 12 amino acids. This CDR3 reads CAISGTPNEQYF. CDR3 sequence (DNA): TGTGCCATCAGCGGGACTCCAAACGAGCAGTACTTC.